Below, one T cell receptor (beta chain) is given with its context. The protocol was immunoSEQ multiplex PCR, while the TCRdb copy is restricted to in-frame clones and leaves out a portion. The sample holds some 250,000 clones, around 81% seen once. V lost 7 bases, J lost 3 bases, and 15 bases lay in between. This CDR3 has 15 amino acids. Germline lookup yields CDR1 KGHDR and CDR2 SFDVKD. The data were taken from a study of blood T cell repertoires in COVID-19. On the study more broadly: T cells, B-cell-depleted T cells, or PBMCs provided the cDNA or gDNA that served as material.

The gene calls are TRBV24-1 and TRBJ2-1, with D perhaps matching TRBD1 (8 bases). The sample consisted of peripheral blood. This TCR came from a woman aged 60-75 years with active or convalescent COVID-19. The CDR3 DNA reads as TGTGCCACCAGCGACAGGGGAGGGGACTACAATGAGCAGTTCTTC. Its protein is CATSDRGGDYNEQFF.